Here is one T cell receptor (beta chain) with its context. The antigen remains undetermined. The data belong to a study of OX40 agonist ivuxolimab in advanced cancers. Broader study findings: Certain nonresponding patients likewise had low normalized T-cell clonal expansion. Antigen specificity remained undetermined for the expanded peripheral T cells.

Sequenced by immunoSEQ multiplex PCR; TCRdb stores in-frame clones only, minus some. The sample consists of about 30,000 clones, approximately 80% of them appearing once. V lost 10 bases to trimming and J lost 6 bases, with 21 bases between them. The length of the CDR3 is 14 residues. CDR1 MNHEY and CDR2 SVGAGI come from the germline V gene. This receptor was obtained from an adult with an advanced solid tumor such as melanoma, head and neck, liver or kidney cancer. The chain has TRBV6-5 and TRBJ1-1; weak D call: TRBD1 (5 bases). The input for sequencing was CD4+ or CD8+ T cells sorted from blood, taken in a trial of the OX40 agonist ivuxolimab. As DNA, the CDR3 is TGTGCCATCAGGGACGGAGGGTTAAACGCTGAAGCTTTCTTT. This translates into CAIRDGGLNAEAFF.